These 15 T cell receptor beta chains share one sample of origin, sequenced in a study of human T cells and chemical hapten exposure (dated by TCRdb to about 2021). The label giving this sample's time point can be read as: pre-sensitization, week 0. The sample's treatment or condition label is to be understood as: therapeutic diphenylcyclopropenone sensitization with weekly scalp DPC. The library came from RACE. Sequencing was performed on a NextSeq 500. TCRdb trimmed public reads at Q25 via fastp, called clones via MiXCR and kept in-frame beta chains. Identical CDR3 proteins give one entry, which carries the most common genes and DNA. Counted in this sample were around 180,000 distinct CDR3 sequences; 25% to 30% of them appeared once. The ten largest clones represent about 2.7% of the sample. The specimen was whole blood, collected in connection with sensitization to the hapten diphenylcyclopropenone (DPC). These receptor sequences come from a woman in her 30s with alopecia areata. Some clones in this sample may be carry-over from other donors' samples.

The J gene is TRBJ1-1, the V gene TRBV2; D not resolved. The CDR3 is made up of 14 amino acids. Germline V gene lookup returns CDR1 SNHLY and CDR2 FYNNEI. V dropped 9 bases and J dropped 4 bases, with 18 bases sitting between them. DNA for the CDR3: TGTGCCAGTCTCATCGGGCCACGGGGCACTGAAGCTTTCTTT. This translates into CASLIGPRGTEAFF.

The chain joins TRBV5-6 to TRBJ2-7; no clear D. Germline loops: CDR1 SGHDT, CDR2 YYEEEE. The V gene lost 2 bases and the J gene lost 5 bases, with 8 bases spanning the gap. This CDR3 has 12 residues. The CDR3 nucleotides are TGTGCCAGCAGCTTATTGGCAGACGAGCAGTACTTC. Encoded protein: CASSLLADEQYF.

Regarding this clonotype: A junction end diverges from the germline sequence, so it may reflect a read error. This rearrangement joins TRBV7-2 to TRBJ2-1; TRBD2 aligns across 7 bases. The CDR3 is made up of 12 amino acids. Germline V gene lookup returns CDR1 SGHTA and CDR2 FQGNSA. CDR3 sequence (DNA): TGTGTCAGCAGCTTAGGACTAGGCGGGCAGTTCTTC. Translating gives CVSSLGLGGQFF.

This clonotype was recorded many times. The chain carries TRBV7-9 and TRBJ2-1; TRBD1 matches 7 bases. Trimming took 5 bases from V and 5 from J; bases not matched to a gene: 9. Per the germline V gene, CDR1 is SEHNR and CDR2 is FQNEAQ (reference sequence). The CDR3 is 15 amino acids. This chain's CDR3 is CASSARGTPNNEQFF. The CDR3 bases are TGTGCCAGCAGCGCCAGGGGGACACCGAACAATGAGCAGTTCTTC.

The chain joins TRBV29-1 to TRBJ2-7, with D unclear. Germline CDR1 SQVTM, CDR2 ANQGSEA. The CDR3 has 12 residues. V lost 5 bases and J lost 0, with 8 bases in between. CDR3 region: CSVWGSSYEQYF. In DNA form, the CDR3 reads TGCAGCGTTTGGGGAAGCTCCTACGAGCAGTACTTC.

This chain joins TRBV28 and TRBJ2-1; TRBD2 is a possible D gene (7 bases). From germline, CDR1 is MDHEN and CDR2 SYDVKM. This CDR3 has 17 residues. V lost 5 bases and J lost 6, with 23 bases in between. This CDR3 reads CASSPPPGGGPGNEQFF. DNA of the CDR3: TGTGCCAGCAGTCCCCCCCCTGGGGGGGGGCCGGGCAATGAGCAGTTCTTC.

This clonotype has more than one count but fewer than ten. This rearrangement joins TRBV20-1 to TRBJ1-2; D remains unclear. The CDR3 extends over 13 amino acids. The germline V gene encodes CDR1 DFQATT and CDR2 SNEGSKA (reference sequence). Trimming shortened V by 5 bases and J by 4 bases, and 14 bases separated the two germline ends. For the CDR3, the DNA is TGCAGTGCTCCCCAGACTTTTGGCTATGGCTACACCTTC. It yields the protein CSAPQTFGYGYTF.

The CDR3 nucleotides are TGCAGTGCTGGCCAGGGGGCGGGCACTGAAGCTTTCTTT. Protein product: CSAGQGAGTEAFF. The chain carries TRBV20-1 and TRBJ1-1; 8 bases line up with TRBD1. From germline, CDR1 is DFQATT and CDR2 SNEGSKA (reference sequence). This CDR3 has 13 residues. Trimming at V came to 5 bases and at J to 4 bases, leaving 6 bases not matched to a gene.

CDR3 sequence: CAILDSLSEKLFF. The CDR3 DNA sequence: TGTGCCATCTTGGACAGCCTTAGTGAAAAACTGTTTTTT. The chain is built from TRBV28 and TRBJ1-4; TRBD1 is a possible D gene (6 bases). Germline V gene sequence: CDR1 MDHEN, CDR2 SYDVKM. Trimming removed 10 bases from V and 7 bases from J, with 16 bases in between. This CDR3 comprises 13 residues.

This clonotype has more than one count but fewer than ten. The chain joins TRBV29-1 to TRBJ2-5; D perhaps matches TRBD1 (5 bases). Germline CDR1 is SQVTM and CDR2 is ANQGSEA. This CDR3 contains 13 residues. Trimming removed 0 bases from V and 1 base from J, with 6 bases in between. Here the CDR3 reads CSVEETGQETQYF. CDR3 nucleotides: TGCAGCGTTGAAGAAACAGGCCAAGAGACCCAGTACTTC.

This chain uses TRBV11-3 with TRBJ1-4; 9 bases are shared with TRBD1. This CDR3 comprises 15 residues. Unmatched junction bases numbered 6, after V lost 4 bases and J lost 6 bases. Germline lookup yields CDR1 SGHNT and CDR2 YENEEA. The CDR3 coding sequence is TGTGCCAGCAGCTCATGGACAGGGGAGGATGAAAAACTGTTTTTT. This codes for CASSSWTGEDEKLFF. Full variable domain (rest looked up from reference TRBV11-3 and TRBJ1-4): EAGVVQSPRYKIIEKKQPVAFWCNPISGHNTLYWYLQNLGQGPELLIRYENEEAVDDSQLPKDRFSAERLKGVDSTLKIQPAELGDSAVYLCASSSWTGEDEKLFFGSGTQLSVL.

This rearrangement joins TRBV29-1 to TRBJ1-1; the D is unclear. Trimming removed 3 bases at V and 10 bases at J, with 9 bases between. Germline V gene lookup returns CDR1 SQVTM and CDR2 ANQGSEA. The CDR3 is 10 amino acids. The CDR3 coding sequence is TGCAGCGTTGACATACTCCCAGCTTTCTTT. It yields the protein CSVDILPAFF.

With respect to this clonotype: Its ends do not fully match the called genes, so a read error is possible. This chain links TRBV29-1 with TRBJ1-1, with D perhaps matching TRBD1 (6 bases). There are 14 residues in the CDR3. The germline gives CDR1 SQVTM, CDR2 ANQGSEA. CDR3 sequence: CSVGGPPGNTEAFF. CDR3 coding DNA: TGCAGTGTTGGGGGGCCCCCTGGGAACACTGAAGCTTTCTTT. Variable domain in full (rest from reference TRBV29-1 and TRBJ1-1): SAVISQKPSRDICQRGTSLTIQCQVDSQVTMMFWYRQQPGQSLTLIATANQGSEATYESGFVIDKFPISRPNLTFSTLTVSNMSPEDSSIYLCSVGGPPGNTEAFFGQGTRLTVV.

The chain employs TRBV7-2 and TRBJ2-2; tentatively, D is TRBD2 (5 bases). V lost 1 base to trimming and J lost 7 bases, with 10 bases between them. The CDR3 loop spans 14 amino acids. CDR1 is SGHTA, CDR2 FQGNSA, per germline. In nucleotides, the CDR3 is TGTGCCAGCAGCTTAGATCGGGGTGGCGGGGAGCTGTTTTTT. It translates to CASSLDRGGGELFF.

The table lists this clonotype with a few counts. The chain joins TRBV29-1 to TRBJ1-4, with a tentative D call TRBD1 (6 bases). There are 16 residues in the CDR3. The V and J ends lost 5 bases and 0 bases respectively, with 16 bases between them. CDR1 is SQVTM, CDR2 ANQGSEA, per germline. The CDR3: CSVRPTGIATNEKLFF. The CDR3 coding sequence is TGCAGCGTTCGCCCTACAGGGATTGCAACTAATGAAAAACTGTTTTTT. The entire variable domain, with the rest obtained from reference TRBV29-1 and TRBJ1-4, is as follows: SAVISQKPSRDICQRGTSLTIQCQVDSQVTMMFWYRQQPGQSLTLIATANQGSEATYESGFVIDKFPISRPNLTFSTLTVSNMSPEDSSIYLCSVRPTGIATNEKLFFGSGTQLSVL.